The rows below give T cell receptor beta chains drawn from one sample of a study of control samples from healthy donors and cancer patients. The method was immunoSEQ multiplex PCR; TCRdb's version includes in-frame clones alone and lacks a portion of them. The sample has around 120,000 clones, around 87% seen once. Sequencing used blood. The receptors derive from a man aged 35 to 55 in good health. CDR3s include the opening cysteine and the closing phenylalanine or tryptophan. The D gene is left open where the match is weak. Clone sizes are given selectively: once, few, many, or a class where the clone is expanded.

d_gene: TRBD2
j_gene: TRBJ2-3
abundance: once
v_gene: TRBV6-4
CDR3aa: CASSGAGDTDTQYF
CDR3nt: TGTGCCAGCAGTGGAGCGGGGGACACAGATACGCAGTATTTT

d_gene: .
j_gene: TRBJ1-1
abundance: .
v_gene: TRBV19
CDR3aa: CASSPRTGNTEAFF
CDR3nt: TGTGCCAGTAGCCCCCGGACGGGGAACACTGAAGCTTTCTTT

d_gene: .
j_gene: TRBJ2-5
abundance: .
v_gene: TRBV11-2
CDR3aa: CASSPLVWGGSWETQYF
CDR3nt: TGTGCCAGCAGCCCCCTGGTGTGGGGCGGGTCCTGGGAGACCCAGTACTTC

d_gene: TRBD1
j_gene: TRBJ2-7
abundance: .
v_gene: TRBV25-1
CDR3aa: CASSESQGAAYEQYF
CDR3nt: TGTGCCAGCAGTGAGTCGCAGGGGGCAGCCTACGAGCAGTACTTC

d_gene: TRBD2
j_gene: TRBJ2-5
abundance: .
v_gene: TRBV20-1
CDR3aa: CSASGGETQYF
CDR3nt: TGCAGTGCTAGCGGGGGGGAGACCCAGTACTTC

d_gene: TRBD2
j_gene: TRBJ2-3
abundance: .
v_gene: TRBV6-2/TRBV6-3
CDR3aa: CASSNLAGGPPDTQYF
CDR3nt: TGTGCCAGCAGTAATCTAGCGGGGGGCCCCCCAGATACGCAGTATTTT

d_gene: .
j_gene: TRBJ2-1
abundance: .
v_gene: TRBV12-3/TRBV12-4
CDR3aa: CASSTGRYLEQFF
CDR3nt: TGTGCCAGCAGTACAGGACGGTATTTGGAGCAGTTCTTC

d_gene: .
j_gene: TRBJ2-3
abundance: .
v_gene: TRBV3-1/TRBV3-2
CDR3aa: CASSHSGGRTDTQYF
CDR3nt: TGTGCCAGCAGCCACAGTGGGGGACGCACAGATACGCAGTATTTT

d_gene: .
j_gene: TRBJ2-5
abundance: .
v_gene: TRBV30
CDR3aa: CAWSPTGTVRYQETQYF
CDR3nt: TGTGCCTGGAGTCCTACCGGGACCGTCCGATACCAAGAGACCCAGTACTTC

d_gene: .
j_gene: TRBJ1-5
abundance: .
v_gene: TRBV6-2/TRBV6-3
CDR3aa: CASSYSNGGLSNQPQHF
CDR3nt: TGTGCCAGCAGTTACTCGAATGGGGGGTTGAGCAATCAGCCCCAGCATTTT

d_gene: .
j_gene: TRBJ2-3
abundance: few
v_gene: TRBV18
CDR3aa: CASSPNLGSKGDTQYF
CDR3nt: TGTGCCAGCTCACCAAATTTAGGATCAAAAGGAGATACGCAGTATTTT

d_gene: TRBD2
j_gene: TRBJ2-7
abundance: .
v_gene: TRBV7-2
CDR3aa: CASSEPGLAGGLHEQYF
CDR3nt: TGTGCCAGCAGTGAACCGGGACTAGCGGGGGGGCTTCACGAGCAGTACTTC

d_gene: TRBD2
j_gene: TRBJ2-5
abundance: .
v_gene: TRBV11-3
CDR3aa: CASRRTSGGKETQYF
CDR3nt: TGTGCCAGCAGACGGACTAGCGGGGGGAAAGAGACCCAGTACTTC

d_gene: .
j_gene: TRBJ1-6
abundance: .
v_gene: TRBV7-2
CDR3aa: CASSFQGSNSPLHF
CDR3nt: TGTGCCAGCAGCTTCCAGGGGAGCAATTCACCCCTCCACTTT

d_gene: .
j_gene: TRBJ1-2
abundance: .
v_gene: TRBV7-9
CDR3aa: CASSLERGGYTF
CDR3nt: TGTGCCAGCAGCTTAGAGCGGGGTGGCTACACCTTC

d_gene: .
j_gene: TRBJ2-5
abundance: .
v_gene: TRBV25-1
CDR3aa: CASREGTMYQETQYF
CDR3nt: TGTGCCAGCAGAGAAGGGACCATGTACCAAGAGACCCAGTACTTC